This TCR beta chain was captured by sequencing in a study of blood T cells in healthy people across ages. Study findings and constraints: Older individuals had lower TCR beta diversity per million T cells (the decline was roughly linear). When one million T cells were used, diversity estimates were thought to be underestimates.

To note about this clonotype: Its specificity is unknown. A much larger clone is a single base away; this may be a read error.

Trimming took off 8 bases at V and 13 bases at J, with 27 bases between the two ends. Per germline, CDR1 SNHLY and CDR2 FYNNEI. This CDR3 contains 15 residues. A second PCR, run for about 6 to 11 cycles, used a sample-barcoded 5' primer plus a J-beta primer mix. Each cDNA was tagged by a template-switch adaptor containing 12 random nucleotides. TCRdb reprocessed the 5' RACE reads with MiXCR, giving one entry per CDR3 protein. The table shows hundreds of thousands of distinct CDR3 sequences, with approximately 30% occurring only once. Researchers report isolating at least 6 million PBMCs per sample. The sequencing sample was made of blood. This chain joins TRBV2 and TRBJ2-1; D possibly corresponds to TRBD1 (7 bases). The sequence came from an elderly woman in good health. The CDR3 protein is CASGGGGGSAETQFF. The CDR3, as DNA: TGTGCCAGCGGGGGTGGAGGGGGCAGCGCAGAGACCCAGTTCTTC.